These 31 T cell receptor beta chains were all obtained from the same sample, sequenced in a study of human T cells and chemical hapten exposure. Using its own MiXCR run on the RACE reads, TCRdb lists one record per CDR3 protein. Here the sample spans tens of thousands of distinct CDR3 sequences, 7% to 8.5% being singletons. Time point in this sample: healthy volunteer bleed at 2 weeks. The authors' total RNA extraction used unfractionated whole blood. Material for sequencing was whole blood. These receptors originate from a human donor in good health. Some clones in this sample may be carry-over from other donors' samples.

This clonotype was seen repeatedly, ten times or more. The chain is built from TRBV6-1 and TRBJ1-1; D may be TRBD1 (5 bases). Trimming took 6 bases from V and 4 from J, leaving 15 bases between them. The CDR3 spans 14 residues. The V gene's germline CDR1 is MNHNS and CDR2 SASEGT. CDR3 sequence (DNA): TGTGCCAGCAGCCTACAGGCGCGGTTCACTGAAGCTTTCTTT. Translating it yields CASSLQARFTEAFF.

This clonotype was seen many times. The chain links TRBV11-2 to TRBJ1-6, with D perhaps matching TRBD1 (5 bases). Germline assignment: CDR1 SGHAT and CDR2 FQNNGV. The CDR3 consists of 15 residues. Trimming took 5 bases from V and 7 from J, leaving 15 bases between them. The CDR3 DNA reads TGTGCCAGCAGCCCGGGGCTCAGATGGAATTCACCCCTCCACTTT. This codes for CASSPGLRWNSPLHF. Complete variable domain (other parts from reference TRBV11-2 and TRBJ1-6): EAGVAQSPRYKIIEKRQSVAFWCNPISGHATLYWYQQILGQGPKLLIQFQNNGVVDDSQLPKDRFSAERLKGVDSTLKIQPAKLEDSAVYLCASSPGLRWNSPLHFGNGTRLTVT.

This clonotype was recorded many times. This chain's CDR3 is CASSPQGWDTEAFF. In DNA form, the CDR3 reads TGTGCCAGCAGCCCACAGGGCTGGGACACTGAAGCTTTCTTT. The V and J genes are TRBV6-4 and TRBJ1-1; D possibly corresponds to TRBD1 (6 bases). Germline V gives CDR1 MRHNA, CDR2 SNTAGT. CDR3 length: 14 residues. Trimming cost V 6 bases and J 3 bases, with 14 bases left between them.

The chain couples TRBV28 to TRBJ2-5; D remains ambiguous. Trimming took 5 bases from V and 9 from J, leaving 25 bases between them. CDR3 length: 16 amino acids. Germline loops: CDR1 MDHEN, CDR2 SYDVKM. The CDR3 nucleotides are TGTGCCAGCAGTCCTTTTTCCGACGGAGCCGGCGGATCCCAGTACTTC. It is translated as CASSPFSDGAGGSQYF.

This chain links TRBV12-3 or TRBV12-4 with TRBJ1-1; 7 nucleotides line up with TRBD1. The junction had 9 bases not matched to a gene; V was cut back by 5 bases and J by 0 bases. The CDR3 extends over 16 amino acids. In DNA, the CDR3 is TGTGCCAGCAGTCGGCGGAGGGGGCCCATGAACACTGAAGCTTTCTTT. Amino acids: CASSRRRGPMNTEAFF.

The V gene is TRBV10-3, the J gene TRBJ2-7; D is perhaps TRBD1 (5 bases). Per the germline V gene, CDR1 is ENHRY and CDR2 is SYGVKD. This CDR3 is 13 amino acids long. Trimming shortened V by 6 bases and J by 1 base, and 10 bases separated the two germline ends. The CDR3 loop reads CAIRTDNSYEQYF. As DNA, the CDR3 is TGTGCCATCAGGACAGACAATTCCTACGAGCAGTACTTC.

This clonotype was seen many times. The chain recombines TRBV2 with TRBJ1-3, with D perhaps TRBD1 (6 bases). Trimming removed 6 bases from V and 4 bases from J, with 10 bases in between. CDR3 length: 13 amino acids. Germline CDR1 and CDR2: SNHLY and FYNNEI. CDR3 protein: CASSQGSGNTIYF. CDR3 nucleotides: TGTGCCAGCAGCCAGGGGTCCGGAAACACCATATATTTT.

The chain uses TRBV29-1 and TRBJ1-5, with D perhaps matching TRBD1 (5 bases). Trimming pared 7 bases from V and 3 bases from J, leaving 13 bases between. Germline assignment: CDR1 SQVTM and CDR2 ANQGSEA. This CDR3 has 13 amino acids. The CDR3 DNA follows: TGCAGCGCTGCGACAGACTACAATCAGCCCCAGCATTTT. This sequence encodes CSAATDYNQPQHF.

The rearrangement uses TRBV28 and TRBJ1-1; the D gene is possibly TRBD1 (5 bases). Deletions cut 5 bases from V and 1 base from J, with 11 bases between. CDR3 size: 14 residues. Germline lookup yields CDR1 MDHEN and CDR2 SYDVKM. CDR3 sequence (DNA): TGTGCCAGCAGTCTCCGACAGAGGAACACTGAAGCTTTCTTT. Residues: CASSLRQRNTEAFF.

CDR3 bases: TGTGCCAGCAGTTCCCGAGGGAACACTGAAGCTTTCTTT. Protein sequence: CASSSRGNTEAFF. The rearrangement links TRBV6-6 to TRBJ1-1, with D hard to call. With 4 bases removed from V and 1 base from J, the gap between germline ends came to 7 bases. Germline lookup yields CDR1 MNHNY and CDR2 SVGAGI (reference sequence). The CDR3 has 13 amino acids.

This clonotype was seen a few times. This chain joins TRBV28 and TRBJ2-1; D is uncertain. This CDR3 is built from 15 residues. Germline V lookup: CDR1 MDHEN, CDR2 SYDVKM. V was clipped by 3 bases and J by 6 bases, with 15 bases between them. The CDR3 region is CASSFRQVIINEQFF. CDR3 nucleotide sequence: TGTGCCAGCAGTTTTCGGCAGGTCATTATCAATGAGCAGTTCTTC.

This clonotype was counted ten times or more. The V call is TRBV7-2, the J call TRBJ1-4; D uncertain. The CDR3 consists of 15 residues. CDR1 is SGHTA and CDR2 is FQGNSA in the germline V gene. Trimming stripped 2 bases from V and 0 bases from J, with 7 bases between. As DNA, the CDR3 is TGTGCCAGCAGCTTACAAAGCACAACTAATGAAAAACTGTTTTTT. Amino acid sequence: CASSLQSTTNEKLFF.

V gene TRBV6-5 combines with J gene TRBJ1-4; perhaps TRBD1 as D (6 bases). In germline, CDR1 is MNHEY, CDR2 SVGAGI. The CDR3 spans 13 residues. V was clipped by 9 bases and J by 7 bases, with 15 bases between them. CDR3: CASRAGAFEKLFF. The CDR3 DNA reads TGTGCCAGTCGGGCAGGGGCTTTTGAAAAACTGTTTTTT.

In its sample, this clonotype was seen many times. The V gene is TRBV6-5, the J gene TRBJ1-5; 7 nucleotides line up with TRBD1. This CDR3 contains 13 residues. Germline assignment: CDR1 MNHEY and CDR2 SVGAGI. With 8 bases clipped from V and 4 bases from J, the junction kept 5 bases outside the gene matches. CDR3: CASGGQQNQPQHF. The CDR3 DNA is TGTGCCAGCGGGGGACAGCAAAATCAGCCCCAGCATTTT.

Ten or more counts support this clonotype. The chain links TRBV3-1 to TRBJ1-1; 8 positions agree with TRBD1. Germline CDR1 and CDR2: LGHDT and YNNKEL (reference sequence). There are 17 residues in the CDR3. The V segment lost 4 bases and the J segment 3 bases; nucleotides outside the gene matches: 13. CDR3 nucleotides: TGTGCCAGCAGCCGGCAGACAGGGGTTGAGGTCTACACTGAAGCTTTCTTT. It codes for CASSRQTGVEVYTEAFF.

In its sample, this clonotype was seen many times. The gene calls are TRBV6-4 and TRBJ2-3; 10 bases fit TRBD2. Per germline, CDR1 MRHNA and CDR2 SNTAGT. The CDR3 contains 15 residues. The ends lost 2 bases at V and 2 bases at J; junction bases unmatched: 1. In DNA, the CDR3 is TGTGCCAGCAGTGACAGCGGGGGGGCCACAGATACGCAGTATTTT. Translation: CASSDSGGATDTQYF.

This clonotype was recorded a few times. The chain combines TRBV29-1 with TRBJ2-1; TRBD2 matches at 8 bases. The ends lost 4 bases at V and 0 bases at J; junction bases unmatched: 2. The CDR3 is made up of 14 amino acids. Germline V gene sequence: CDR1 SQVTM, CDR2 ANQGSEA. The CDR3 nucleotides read TGCAGCGTTGTAGCGGGGAGCTCCTACAATGAGCAGTTCTTC. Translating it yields CSVVAGSSYNEQFF.

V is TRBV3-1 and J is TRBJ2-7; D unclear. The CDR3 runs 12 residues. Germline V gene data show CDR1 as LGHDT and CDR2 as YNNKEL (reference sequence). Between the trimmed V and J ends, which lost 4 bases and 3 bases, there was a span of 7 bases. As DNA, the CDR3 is TGTGCCAGCAGCCCCACGGACTACGAGCAGTACTTC. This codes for CASSPTDYEQYF.

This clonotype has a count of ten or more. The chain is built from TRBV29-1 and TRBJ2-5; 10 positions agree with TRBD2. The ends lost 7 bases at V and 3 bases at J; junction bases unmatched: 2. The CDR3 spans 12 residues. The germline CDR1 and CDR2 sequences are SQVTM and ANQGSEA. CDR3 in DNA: TGCAGCGCTGGGACTAGCGAAGAGACCCAGTACTTC. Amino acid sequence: CSAGTSEETQYF.

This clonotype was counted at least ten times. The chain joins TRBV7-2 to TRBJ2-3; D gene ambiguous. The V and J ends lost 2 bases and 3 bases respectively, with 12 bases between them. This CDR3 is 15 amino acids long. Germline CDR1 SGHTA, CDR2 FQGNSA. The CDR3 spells CASSLRSTLTDTQYF. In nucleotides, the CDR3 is TGTGCCAGCAGCTTACGGTCGACTTTGACAGATACGCAGTATTTT.

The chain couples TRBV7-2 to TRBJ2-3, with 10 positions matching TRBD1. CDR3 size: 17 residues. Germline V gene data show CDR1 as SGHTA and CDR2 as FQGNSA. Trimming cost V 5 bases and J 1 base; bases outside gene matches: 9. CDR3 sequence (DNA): TGTGCCAGCAGCCTGGGACAGGGGATACCCGGCACAGATACGCAGTATTTT. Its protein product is CASSLGQGIPGTDTQYF.

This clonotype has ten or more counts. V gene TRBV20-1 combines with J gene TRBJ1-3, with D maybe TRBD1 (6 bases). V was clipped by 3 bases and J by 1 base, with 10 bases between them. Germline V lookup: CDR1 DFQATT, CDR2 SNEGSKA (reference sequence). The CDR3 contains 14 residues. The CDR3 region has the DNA TGCAGTGCTAGCTTAGGGGGTTCTGGAAACACCATATATTTT. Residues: CSASLGGSGNTIYF.

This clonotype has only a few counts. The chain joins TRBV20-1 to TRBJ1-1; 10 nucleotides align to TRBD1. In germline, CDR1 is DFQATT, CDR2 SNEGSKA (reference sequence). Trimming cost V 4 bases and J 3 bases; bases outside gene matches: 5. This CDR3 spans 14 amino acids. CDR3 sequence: CSAIPDRGYTEAFF. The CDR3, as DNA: TGCAGTGCTATTCCGGACAGGGGGTACACTGAAGCTTTCTTT.

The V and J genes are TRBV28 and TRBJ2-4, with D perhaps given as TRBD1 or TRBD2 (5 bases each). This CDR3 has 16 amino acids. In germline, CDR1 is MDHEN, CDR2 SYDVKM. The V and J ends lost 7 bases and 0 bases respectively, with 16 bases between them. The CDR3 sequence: CASKRRDGLAKNIQYF. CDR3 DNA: TGTGCCAGCAAGCGCCGGGACGGACTAGCCAAAAACATTCAGTACTTC.

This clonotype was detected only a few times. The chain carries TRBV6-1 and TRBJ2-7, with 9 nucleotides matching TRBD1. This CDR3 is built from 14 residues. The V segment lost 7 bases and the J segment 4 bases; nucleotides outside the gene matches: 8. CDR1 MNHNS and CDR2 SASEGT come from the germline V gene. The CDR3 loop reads CASNLGQGLYEQYF. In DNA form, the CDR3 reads TGTGCCAGCAATTTAGGACAGGGGCTTTACGAGCAGTACTTC.

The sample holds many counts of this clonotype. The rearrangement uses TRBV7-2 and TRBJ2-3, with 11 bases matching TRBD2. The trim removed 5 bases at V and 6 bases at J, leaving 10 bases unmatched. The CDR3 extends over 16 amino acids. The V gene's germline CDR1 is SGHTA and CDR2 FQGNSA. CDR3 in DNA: TGTGCCAGCAGCCCGACTAGCGGGGTCCAGGGGGATACGCAGTATTTT. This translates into CASSPTSGVQGDTQYF.

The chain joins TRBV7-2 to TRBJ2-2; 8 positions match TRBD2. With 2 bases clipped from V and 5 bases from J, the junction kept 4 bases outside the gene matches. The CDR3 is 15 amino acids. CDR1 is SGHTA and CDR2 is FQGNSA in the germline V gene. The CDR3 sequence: CASSLKAGGTGELFF. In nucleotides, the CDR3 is TGTGCCAGCAGCTTAAAGGCGGGGGGTACCGGGGAGCTGTTTTTT. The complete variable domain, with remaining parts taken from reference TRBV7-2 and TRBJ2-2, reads GAGVSQSPSNKVTEKGKDVELRCDPISGHTALYWYRQSLGQGLEFLIYFQGNSAPDKSGLPSDRFSAERTGGSVSTLTIQRTQQEDSAVYLCASSLKAGGTGELFFGEGSRLTVL.

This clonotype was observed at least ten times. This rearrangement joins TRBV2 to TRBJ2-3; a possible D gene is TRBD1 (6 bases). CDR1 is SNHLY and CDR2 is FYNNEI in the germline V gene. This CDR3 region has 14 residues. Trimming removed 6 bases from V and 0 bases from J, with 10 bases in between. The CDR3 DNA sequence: TGTGCCAGCAGGGACAGAAAGAGCACAGATACGCAGTATTTT. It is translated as CASRDRKSTDTQYF.

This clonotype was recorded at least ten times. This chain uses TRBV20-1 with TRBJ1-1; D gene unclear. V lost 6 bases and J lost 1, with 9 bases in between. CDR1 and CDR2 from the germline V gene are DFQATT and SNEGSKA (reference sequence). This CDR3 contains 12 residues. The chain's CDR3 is CSARVSNTEAFF. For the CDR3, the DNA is TGCAGTGCGAGGGTCTCGAACACTGAAGCTTTCTTT.

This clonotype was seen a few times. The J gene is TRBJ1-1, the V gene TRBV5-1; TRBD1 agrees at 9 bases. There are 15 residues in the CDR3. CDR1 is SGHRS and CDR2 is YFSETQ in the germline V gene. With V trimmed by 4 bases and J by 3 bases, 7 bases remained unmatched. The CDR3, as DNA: TGCGCCAGCAGCGTGGGACAGGGATTTGACACTGAAGCTTTCTTT. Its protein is CASSVGQGFDTEAFF.

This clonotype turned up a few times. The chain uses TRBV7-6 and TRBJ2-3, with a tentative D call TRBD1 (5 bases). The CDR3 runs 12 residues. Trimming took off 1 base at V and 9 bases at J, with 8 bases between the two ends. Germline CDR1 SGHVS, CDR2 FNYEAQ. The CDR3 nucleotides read TGTGCCAGCAGCTTAGTACAGGACACGCAGTATTTT. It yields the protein CASSLVQDTQYF.